This T cell receptor (beta chain) was found in a study of cytomegalovirus exposure and HLA in healthy donors. This CDR3 region has 15 residues. V lost 1 base, J lost 5 bases, and 9 bases lay in between. The germline V gene has CDR1 SGHVS and CDR2 FQNEAQ. This table comes from immunoSEQ multiplex PCR, and its TCRdb copy is limited to in-frame clones, with some not included. The repertoire holds approximately 220,000 clones, about 89% seen once, with around 1.1% in the top ten. Study-wide results and limits: Subsequent analysis revealed that first-cohort TCR clusters tended to co-occur in the approximately 120 validation repertoires.

Note on this clone: No antigen is known for it.

Sequenced material: PBMCs. The TCR comes from a woman aged 18 to 35 in good health and CMV-seronegative. V and J are TRBV7-8 and TRBJ1-6, with D unresolved. The CDR3 spells CASSLESVHNSPLHF. The CDR3 coding sequence is TGTGCCAGCAGCTTAGAATCGGTTCATAATTCACCCCTCCACTTT.